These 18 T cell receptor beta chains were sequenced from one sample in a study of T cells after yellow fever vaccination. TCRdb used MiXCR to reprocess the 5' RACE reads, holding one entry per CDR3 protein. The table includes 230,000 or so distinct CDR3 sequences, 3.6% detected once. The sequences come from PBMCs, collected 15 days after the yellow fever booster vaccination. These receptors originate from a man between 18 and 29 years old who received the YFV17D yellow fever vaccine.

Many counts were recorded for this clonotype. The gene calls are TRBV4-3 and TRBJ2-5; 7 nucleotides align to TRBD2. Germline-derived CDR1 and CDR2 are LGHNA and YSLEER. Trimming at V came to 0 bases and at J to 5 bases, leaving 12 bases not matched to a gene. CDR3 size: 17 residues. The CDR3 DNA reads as TGCGCCAGCAGCCAAGAAAATGATTTGGGGGGAGGGGAGACCCAGTACTTC. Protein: CASSQENDLGGGETQYF.

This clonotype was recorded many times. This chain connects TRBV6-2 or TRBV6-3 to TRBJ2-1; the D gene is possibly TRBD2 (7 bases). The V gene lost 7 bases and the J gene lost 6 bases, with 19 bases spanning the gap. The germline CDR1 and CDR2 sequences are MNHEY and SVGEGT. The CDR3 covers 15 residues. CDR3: CASTKGGAPVNEQFF. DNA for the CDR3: TGTGCCAGCACCAAAGGGGGGGCGCCGGTCAATGAGCAGTTCTTC.

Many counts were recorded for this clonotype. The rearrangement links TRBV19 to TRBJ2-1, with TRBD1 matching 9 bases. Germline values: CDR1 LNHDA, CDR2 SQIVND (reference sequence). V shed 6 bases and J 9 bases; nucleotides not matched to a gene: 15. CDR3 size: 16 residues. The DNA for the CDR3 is TGTGCCAGTAGGGACAGGGGTTATCGTCATGTCACTGAGCAGTTCTTC. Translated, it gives CASRDRGYRHVTEQFF.

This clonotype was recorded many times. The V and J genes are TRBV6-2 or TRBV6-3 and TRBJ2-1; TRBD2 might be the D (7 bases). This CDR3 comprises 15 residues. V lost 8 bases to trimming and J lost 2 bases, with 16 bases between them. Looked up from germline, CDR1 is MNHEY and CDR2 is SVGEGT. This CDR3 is CASGEGGWPYNEQFF. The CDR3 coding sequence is TGTGCCAGCGGGGAGGGGGGTTGGCCCTACAATGAGCAGTTCTTC.

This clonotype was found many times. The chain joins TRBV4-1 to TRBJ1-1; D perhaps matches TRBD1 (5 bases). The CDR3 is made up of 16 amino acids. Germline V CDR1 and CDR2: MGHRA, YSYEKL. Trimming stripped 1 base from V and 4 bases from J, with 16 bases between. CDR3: CASSQVADSLVTEAFF. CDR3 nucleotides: TGCGCCAGCAGCCAAGTCGCCGACAGTCTAGTCACTGAAGCTTTCTTT.

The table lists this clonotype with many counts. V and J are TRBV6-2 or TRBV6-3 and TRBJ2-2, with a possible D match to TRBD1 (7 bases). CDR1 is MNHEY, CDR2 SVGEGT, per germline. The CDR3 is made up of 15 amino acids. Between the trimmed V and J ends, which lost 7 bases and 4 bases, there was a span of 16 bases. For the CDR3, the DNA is TGTGCCAGCAAAAGAGACAGGGAGGCCACCGGGGAGCTGTTTTTT. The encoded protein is CASKRDREATGELFF.

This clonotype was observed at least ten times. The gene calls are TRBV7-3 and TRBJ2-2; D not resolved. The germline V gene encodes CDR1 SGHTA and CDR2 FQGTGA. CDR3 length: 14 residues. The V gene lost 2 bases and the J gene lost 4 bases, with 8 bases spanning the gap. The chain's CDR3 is CASSLRATTGELFF. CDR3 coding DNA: TGTGCCAGCAGCTTACGGGCCACCACCGGGGAGCTGTTTTTT.

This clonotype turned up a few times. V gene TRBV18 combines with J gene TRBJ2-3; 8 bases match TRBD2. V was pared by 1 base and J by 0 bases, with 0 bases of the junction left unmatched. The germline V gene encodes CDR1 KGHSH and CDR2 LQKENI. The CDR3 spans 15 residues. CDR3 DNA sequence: TGTGCCAGCTCACCACTAGCGGGGAGCACAGATACGCAGTATTTT. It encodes CASSPLAGSTDTQYF.

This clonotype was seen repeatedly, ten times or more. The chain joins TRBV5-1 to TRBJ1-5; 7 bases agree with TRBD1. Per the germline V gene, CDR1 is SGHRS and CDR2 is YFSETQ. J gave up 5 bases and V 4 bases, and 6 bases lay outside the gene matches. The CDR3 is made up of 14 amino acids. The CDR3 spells CASSPGQRDQPQHF. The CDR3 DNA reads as TGCGCCAGCAGCCCGGGACAGCGAGATCAGCCCCAGCATTTT.

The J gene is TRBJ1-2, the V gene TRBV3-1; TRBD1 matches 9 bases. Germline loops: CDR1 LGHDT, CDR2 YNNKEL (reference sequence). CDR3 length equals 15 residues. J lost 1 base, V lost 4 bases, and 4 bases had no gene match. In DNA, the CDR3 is TGTGCCAGCAGCCTAGGGACAGGGCATAACTATGGCTACACCTTC. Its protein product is CASSLGTGHNYGYTF.

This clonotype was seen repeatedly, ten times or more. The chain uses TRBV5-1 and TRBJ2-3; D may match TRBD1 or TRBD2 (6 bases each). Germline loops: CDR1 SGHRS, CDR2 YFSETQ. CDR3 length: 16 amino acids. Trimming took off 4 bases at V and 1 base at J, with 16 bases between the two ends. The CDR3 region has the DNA TGCGCCAGCAGCCTGGTTTTCGGGGGCGGCACAGATACGCAGTATTTT. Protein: CASSLVFGGGTDTQYF.

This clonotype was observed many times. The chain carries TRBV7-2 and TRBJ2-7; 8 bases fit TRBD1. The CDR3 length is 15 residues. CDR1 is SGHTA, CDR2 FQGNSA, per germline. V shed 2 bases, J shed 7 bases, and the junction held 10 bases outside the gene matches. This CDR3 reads CASSLLGQGSREQYF. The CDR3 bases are TGTGCCAGCAGCTTACTCGGACAGGGATCACGGGAGCAGTACTTC.

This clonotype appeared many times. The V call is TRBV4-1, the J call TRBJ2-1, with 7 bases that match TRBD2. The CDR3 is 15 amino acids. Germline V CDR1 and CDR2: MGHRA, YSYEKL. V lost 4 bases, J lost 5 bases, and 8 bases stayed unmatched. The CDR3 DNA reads TGCGCCAGCAGCCTCCGCCAGGGAGGGGACAATGAGCAGTTCTTC. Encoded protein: CASSLRQGGDNEQFF.

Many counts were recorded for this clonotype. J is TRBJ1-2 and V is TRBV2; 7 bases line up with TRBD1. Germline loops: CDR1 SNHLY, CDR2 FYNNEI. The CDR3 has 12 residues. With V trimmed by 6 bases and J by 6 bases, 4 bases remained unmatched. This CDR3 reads CASRTTGDGYTF. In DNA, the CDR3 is TGTGCCAGCAGGACCACAGGGGATGGCTACACCTTC.

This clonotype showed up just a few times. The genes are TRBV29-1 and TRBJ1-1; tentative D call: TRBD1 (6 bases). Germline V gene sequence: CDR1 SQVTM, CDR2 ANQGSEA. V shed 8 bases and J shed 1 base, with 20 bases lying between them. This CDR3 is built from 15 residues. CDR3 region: CSTQKDSGANTEAFF. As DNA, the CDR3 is TGCAGCACTCAAAAGGATTCAGGGGCGAACACTGAAGCTTTCTTT.

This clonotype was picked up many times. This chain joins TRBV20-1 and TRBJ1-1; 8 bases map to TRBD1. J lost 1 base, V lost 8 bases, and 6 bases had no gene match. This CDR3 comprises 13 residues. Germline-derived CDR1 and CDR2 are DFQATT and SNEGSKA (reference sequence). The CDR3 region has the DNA TGCAGTTCGCGACAGGGGTGGAACACTGAAGCTTTCTTT. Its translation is CSSRQGWNTEAFF.

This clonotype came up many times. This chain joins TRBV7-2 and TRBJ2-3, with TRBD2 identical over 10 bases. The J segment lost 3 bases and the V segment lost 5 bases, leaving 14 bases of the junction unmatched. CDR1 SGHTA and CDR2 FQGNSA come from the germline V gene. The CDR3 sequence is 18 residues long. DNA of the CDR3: TGTGCCAGCAGCCGAAAAGCGGGGGGGCTCTTTCCGACAGATACGCAGTATTTT. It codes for CASSRKAGGLFPTDTQYF.

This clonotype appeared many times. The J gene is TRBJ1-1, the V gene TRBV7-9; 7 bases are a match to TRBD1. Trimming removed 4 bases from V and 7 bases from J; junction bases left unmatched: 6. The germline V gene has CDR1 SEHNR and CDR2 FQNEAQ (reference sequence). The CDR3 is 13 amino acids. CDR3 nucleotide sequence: TGTGCCAGCAGCTCCCAGGGGGAGGTTGAAGCTTTCTTT. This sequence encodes CASSSQGEVEAFF.